This T cell receptor beta chain was identified in a study of beta chain features in type 1 diabetes. Notes on the study in general: Among all four CD4+ subsets, Type 1 diabetes patients had TCRB CDR3s that were moderately but significantly shorter.

The investigators reverse transcribed all of the isolated RNA, so they sequenced expressed TCRB transcripts. Profiling relied on immunoSEQ multiplex PCR, and the TCRdb table lists in-frame clones only, not all of them. Seen here are some 330,000 clones, roughly 13% observed once, and the top ten hold 0.008% to 0.011%. CDR3 size: 16 residues. CDR1 and CDR2 from the germline V gene are SGDLS and YYNGEE. Trimming left V 4 bases short and J 0 bases short, with 11 bases between. Blood was drawn once from each donor into heparinised tubes. The draws averaged around 0.12 L. Staining for CD45RO/CCR7/CD25/CD127/CD95/CD27 allowed sorting of CD4+ naive, central memory, regulatory and stem cell-like memory cells. This clone turned up a few times. The antigen remains undetermined.

The chain links TRBV9 to TRBJ1-6; D remains ambiguous. Sequencing used naive CD4+ T cells from blood. This TCR came from a young woman with type 1 diabetes. The CDR3 bases are TGTGCCAGCAGCCCACCGGGGAGCTCCTATAATTCACCCCTCCACTTT. The encoded protein is CASSPPGSSYNSPLHF.